This T cell receptor (beta chain) was sequenced during a study of early T cells in non-severe SARS-CoV-2 infection. The germline V gene has CDR1 MNHEY and CDR2 SVGAGI. This CDR3 spans 16 amino acids. Trimming took 10 bases from V and 0 from J; bases not matched to a gene: 13. This clonotype was seen repeatedly, ten times or more. Unique molecular identifiers tagged individual cDNA molecules. TCRdb itself ran the 5' RACE reads through MiXCR, one entry per CDR3 protein. The sample yields 34,000 or so distinct CDR3 sequences, 8% to 9.5% seen once. The chain links TRBV6-5 to TRBJ2-5; 8 nucleotides agree with TRBD2. This TCR derives from an adult who was a healthcare worker with PCR-confirmed SARS-CoV-2 infection or an uninfected control (not recorded which). The specimen sequenced was whole blood. The CDR3 coding sequence is TGTGCCACGAGACTCCTGGCGGGGGGAAACCAAGAGACCCAGTACTTC. It is translated as CATRLLAGGNQETQYF.